This TCR beta chain came from a study of T cells in Graves' hyperthyroidism and ophthalmopathy. In regard to this clonotype: Its cognate antigen is unknown.

V shed 9 bases and J 3 bases; nucleotides not matched to a gene: 2. Germline V gene lookup returns CDR1 ENHRY and CDR2 SYGVKD. This CDR3 has 14 residues. Study results and caveats: The model's output predicted ophthalmopathy at a median of about 6.5 months prior to onset. Most thyroid clonotypes expanded above 0.001 were also detected in blood.

RNA transcripts yielded amplified TCR beta CDR3 regions. Carried out on the TCR CDR3, a first-round RT-PCR used the HTBI primer set. One entry per CDR3 protein results from TCRdb running MiXCR on the multiplex PCR reads. The sample has 490,000 or so distinct CDR3 sequences, approximately 23% seen once. This receptor was identified in a woman aged 70 to 79 with Graves' ophthalmopathy. The rearrangement joins TRBV10-3 to TRBJ2-3, with 14 nucleotides matching TRBD2. The sample taken for sequencing was blood. In nucleotides, the CDR3 is TGTGCCATTAGACTAGCGGGAGGGACAGATACGCAGTATTTT. Translation gives CAIRLAGGTDTQYF.